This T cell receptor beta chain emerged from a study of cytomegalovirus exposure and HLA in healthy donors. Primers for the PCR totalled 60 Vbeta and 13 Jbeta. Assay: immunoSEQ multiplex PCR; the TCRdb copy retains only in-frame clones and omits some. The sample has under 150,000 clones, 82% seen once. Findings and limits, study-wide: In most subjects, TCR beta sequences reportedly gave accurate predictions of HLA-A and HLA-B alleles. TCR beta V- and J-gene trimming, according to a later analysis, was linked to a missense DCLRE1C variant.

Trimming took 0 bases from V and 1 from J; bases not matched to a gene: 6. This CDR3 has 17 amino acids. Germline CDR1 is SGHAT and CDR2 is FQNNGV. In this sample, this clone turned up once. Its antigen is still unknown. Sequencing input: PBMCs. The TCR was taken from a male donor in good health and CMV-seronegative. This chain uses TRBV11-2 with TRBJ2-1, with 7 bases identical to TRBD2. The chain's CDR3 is CASSLDEREDSYNEQFF. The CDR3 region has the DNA TGTGCCAGCAGCTTAGATGAACGGGAGGATTCCTACAATGAGCAGTTCTTC.